What follows are 24 T cell receptor beta chains derived from one specimen sequenced in a study of blood T cells in healthy people across ages. Together with a sample-barcoded 5' primer, a J-beta primer mix was included in a second PCR lasting roughly 6 to 12 cycles. TCRdb processed the 5' RACE reads anew with MiXCR; each CDR3 protein has one entry. Altogether roughly 500,000 distinct CDR3 sequences are present, around 24% being singletons, with the ten largest covering 8.5% to 9.5%. These same data were also listed under a study on T cells of mothers and their children.

Sequenced input: blood. The receptors come from a boy aged 5 to 17 in good health.

This clonotype was detected only a few times. The V gene is TRBV7-2, the J gene TRBJ1-1; D is unresolved. This CDR3 is 13 amino acids long. The germline CDR1 and CDR2 sequences are SGHTA and FQGNSA. The V end was cut by 5 bases, the J end by 4 bases, with 11 bases between. The CDR3 DNA is TGTGCCAGCAGCATTGATAGGTTCACTGAAGCTTTCTTT. This codes for CASSIDRFTEAFF.

The genes are TRBV28 and TRBJ2-4; D perhaps matches TRBD1 (7 bases). Germline V gene data show CDR1 as MDHEN and CDR2 as SYDVKM. V lost 5 bases and J lost 7, with 15 bases in between. This CDR3 is 14 amino acids long. For the CDR3, the DNA is TGTGCCAGCAGTAGGCCAGGGGGGTGGAACATTCAGTACTTC. It codes for CASSRPGGWNIQYF.

The chain carries TRBV6-6 and TRBJ2-7; no reliable D call. Deletions cut 6 bases from V and 5 bases from J, with 11 bases between. Germline CDR1 reads MNHNY; CDR2 reads SVGAGI (reference sequence). The length of the CDR3 is 12 residues. CDR3 sequence: CASSHLHDEQYF. CDR3 DNA sequence: TGTGCCAGCAGCCACCTCCACGACGAGCAGTACTTC.

This clonotype occurred a few times. This chain connects TRBV10-3 to TRBJ2-7; D gene unclear. Between the trimmed V and J ends, which lost 11 bases and 5 bases, there was a span of 13 bases. CDR1 is ENHRY and CDR2 is SYGVKD in the germline V gene. The CDR3 length is 11 residues. CDR3 residues: CAAADDNEQYF. In DNA form, the CDR3 reads TGTGCCGCGGCGGACGACAACGAGCAGTACTTC.

The chain joins TRBV7-9 to TRBJ1-4; 10 nucleotides agree with TRBD1. This CDR3 contains 16 residues. The germline CDR1 and CDR2 sequences are SEHNR and FQNEAQ (reference sequence). Unmatched junction bases numbered 11, after V lost 5 bases and J lost 8 bases. CDR3 nucleotides: TGTGCCAGCAGCCACGAACGGGACAGGGGAAACGAAAAACTGTTTTTT. Translating gives CASSHERDRGNEKLFF.

The rearrangement joins TRBV21-1 to TRBJ2-5. The better agreement between TRBJ2-7 and the DNA end casts doubt on the J call. TRBV21-1 is noted as a pseudogene. The CDR3 extends over 19 amino acids. Here the CDR3 DNA reads TGTGCCAGCAGCAAAGGACCTTCCTGCGGGACAGGGAACTCCTACGAGCAGTACTTC. Its translation is CASSKGPSCGTGNSYEQYF.

Only one count was recorded for this clonotype. The rearrangement uses TRBV20-1 and TRBJ2-7; 11 nucleotides agree with TRBD2. The germline V gene encodes CDR1 DFQATT and CDR2 SNEGSKA (reference sequence). The CDR3 spans 16 residues. The junction had 7 bases not matched to a gene; V was cut back by 3 bases and J by 0 bases. The CDR3 sequence is CSASETSGGFSYEQYF. Written as DNA, the CDR3 is TGCAGTGCTAGTGAAACTAGCGGGGGTTTCTCCTACGAGCAGTACTTC.

For this clonotype: This sequence may be a read error, since a much larger clone differs from it by one base. V is TRBV27 and J is TRBJ2-7, with D possibly matching TRBD2 (6 bases). CDR1 is MNHEY and CDR2 is SMNVEV in the germline V gene (reference sequence). The CDR3 is made up of 15 amino acids. The CDR3 loop reads CASSSRDSDYYEQHF. The CDR3 nucleotides read TGTGCCAGCAGTTCCCGGGACTCTGACTACTACGAGCAGCACTTC.

To note about this clonotype: This clone may be a read error of a much larger clone one base away. V is TRBV4-2 and J is TRBJ2-1; the D is unclear. The CDR3 is 13 residues long. Germline assignment: CDR1 LGHNA and CDR2 YNFKEQ. Trimming took 4 bases from V and 7 from J, leaving 11 bases between them. Here the CDR3 DNA reads TGTGCCAGCAGCCTGACGGTTGGGAATGAGCAGTTCTTC. The encoded protein is CASSLTVGNEQFF.

This chain uses TRBV14 with TRBJ1-1; D is possibly TRBD1 (5 bases). V gave up 2 bases and J gave up 4 bases, with 11 bases separating them. Per the germline V gene, CDR1 is SGHDN and CDR2 is FVKESK. The CDR3 is made up of 14 amino acids. This CDR3 is CASSQSGMSTEAFF. The CDR3 region has the DNA TGTGCCAGCAGCCAATCAGGGATGTCCACTGAAGCTTTCTTT.

The chain joins TRBV6-2 or TRBV6-3 to TRBJ2-7; D is possibly TRBD1 (5 bases). V shed 2 bases and J shed 3 bases, with 11 bases lying between them. Germline V gene sequence: CDR1 MNHEY, CDR2 SVGEGT. The CDR3 consists of 14 residues. Written as DNA, the CDR3 is TGTGCCAGCAGTTACGATTACAGGAGCTACGAGCAGTACTTC. It yields the protein CASSYDYRSYEQYF.

The rearrangement joins TRBV7-2 to TRBJ2-1; a weak D match, TRBD2 (6 bases). CDR3 length: 15 residues. V gave up 2 bases and J gave up 3 bases, with 11 bases separating them. Per the germline V gene, CDR1 is SGHTA and CDR2 is FQGNSA. Here the CDR3 DNA reads TGTGCCAGCAGCTTAAGGGCGGGGTTCTACAATGAGCAGTTCTTC. Translating it yields CASSLRAGFYNEQFF.

V gene TRBV6-5 combines with J gene TRBJ1-1; D is unclear. The V end lost 0 bases, the J end lost 4 bases, and 18 bases lay between the germline ends. The germline gives CDR1 MNHEY, CDR2 SVGAGI. CDR3 length equals 17 residues. The CDR3: CASSYSTGYLAGTEAFF. CDR3 nucleotides: TGTGCCAGCAGTTACTCCACCGGATACCTAGCGGGCACTGAAGCTTTCTTT.

V gene TRBV4-1 combines with J gene TRBJ2-5; 10 positions match TRBD2. The J call may be in error: the DNA end matches TRBJ2-7 better. CDR3 length: 15 residues. Germline assignment: CDR1 MGHRA and CDR2 YSYEKL. The CDR3 nucleotides read TGCGCCAGCAGCCACAGGACTAGCGGCAACTACGAGCAGTACTTC. Translation gives CASSHRTSGNYEQYF.

This clonotype was seen more than once but under ten times. V is TRBV7-3 and J is TRBJ2-5; D might be TRBD2 (6 bases). Trimming took off 5 bases at V and 4 bases at J, with 11 bases between the two ends. Germline V lookup: CDR1 SGHTA, CDR2 FQGTGA. The CDR3 has 13 residues. The CDR3 spells CASSADGGETQYF. DNA of the CDR3: TGTGCCAGCAGCGCGGACGGGGGAGAGACCCAGTACTTC.

The chain recombines TRBV28 with TRBJ1-2, with D tentatively TRBD1 (5 bases). V was clipped by 2 bases and J by 2 bases, with 15 bases between them. The CDR3 runs to 16 residues. Germline V lookup: CDR1 MDHEN, CDR2 SYDVKM. CDR3 sequence: CASSLGGRRVNYGYTF. CDR3 coding DNA: TGTGCCAGCAGTTTAGGGGGGAGAAGGGTGAACTATGGCTACACCTTC.

This clonotype was seen many times. The chain carries TRBV15 and TRBJ2-5; 7 bases fit TRBD1. This CDR3 comprises 13 residues. V lost 5 bases and J lost 2; bases outside the gene matches: 2. CDR1 is LNHNV and CDR2 is YYDKDF in the germline V gene (reference sequence). The CDR3 DNA reads as TGTGCCACCAGCGGGACAGTTCAAGAGACCCAGTACTTC. It codes for CATSGTVQETQYF.

This clonotype was picked up many times. The chain links TRBV27 to TRBJ1-6, with D uncertain. V lost 2 bases and J 3 bases, leaving 8 bases between the germline ends. In germline, CDR1 is MNHEY, CDR2 SMNVEV (reference sequence). This CDR3 region has 15 residues. CDR3 loop: CASSLGRYYNSPLHF. The CDR3 DNA reads as TGTGCCAGCAGTTTAGGACGGTACTATAATTCACCCCTCCACTTT.

This chain joins TRBV7-9 and TRBJ2-7; 8 nucleotides line up with TRBD1. V shed 5 bases, J shed 6 bases, and the junction held 9 bases outside the gene matches. Germline CDR1 and CDR2: SEHNR and FQNEAQ (reference sequence). The CDR3 runs 14 residues. The DNA for the CDR3 is TGTGCCAGCAGCCAAAGGACAGGGATTGGCGAGCAGTACTTC. Amino acid sequence: CASSQRTGIGEQYF.

CDR3 DNA: TGTGCCAGCCCGACTAGCGGGAGACCGAGGGAGTTCTTAGCCAAAAACATTCAGTACTTC. This codes for CASPTSGRPREFLAKNIQYF. This rearrangement joins TRBV27 to TRBJ2-4; 12 nucleotides match TRBD2. This CDR3 is 20 amino acids long. V shed 8 bases, J shed 0 bases, and the junction held 17 bases outside the gene matches. Germline CDR1 MNHEY, CDR2 SMNVEV (reference sequence).

This clonotype was seen a handful of times. The chain recombines TRBV7-2 with TRBJ2-3; D gene uncertain. V lost 5 bases to trimming and J lost 6 bases, with 12 bases between them. This CDR3 is built from 13 residues. Germline V gene data show CDR1 as SGHTA and CDR2 as FQGNSA. The CDR3 DNA follows: TGTGCCAGCAGCCGGACCGGTCCGGATACGCAGTATTTT. Amino acid sequence: CASSRTGPDTQYF.

The chain is built from TRBV4-2 and TRBJ2-5, with D possibly being TRBD1 or TRBD2 (7 bases each). The closer fit of TRBJ2-1 to the DNA end suggests the J call may be wrong. Germline V CDR1 and CDR2: LGHNA, YNFKEQ. The CDR3 loop spans 17 amino acids. The chain's CDR3 is CASSQGGGGSTYNEQFF. As DNA, the CDR3 is TGTGCCAGCAGCCAAGGAGGGGGCGGGAGTACCTACAATGAGCAGTTCTTC.

This sequence joins TRBV29-1 and TRBJ1-2, with 8 nucleotides matching TRBD1. Germline V gene sequence: CDR1 SQVTM, CDR2 ANQGSEA. Trimming at V came to 6 bases and at J to 7 bases, leaving 7 bases not matched to a gene. The CDR3 length is 12 residues. CDR3 DNA: TGCAGCGTCTTCGACAGGGGAAGTGGCTACACCTTC. Amino acids: CSVFDRGSGYTF.

The chain has TRBV7-2 and TRBJ2-7; TRBD2 aligns across 9 bases. The junction had 13 bases not matched to a gene; V was cut back by 4 bases and J by 6 bases. The CDR3 loop spans 16 amino acids. Germline CDR1 is SGHTA and CDR2 is FQGNSA. CDR3 sequence: CASSSSRVAGEIEQYF. As DNA, the CDR3 is TGTGCCAGCAGCTCCTCCCGGGTAGCGGGAGAAATCGAGCAGTACTTC.